The clone carrying this TCR beta chain was seen a few times. TCRdb analysed the RT-PCR reads with MiXCR anew, one entry per CDR3 protein. This sample has about a million distinct CDR3 sequences, with 18% found just once. The CDR3 is 13 amino acids. V was shortened by 1 base and J by 3 bases, with 6 bases between the two germline ends. In germline, CDR1 is KGHDR, CDR2 SFDVKD. This sample is part of a study of patients and donors after allogeneic stem cell transplantation. This rearrangement joins TRBV24-1 to TRBJ2-7; D unresolved. The sequence came from a human donor who was either an allogeneic HSCT recipient or a stem cell or donor lymphocyte infusion donor (not recorded which). It is not recorded whose cells these are; they may come from a transplant donor. What was sequenced was blood, either unsorted or a sorted T cell fraction (not recorded which). Here the CDR3 DNA reads TGTGCCACCAGTGATTTATGGAGCTACGAGCAGTACTTC. Residues: CATSDLWSYEQYF.